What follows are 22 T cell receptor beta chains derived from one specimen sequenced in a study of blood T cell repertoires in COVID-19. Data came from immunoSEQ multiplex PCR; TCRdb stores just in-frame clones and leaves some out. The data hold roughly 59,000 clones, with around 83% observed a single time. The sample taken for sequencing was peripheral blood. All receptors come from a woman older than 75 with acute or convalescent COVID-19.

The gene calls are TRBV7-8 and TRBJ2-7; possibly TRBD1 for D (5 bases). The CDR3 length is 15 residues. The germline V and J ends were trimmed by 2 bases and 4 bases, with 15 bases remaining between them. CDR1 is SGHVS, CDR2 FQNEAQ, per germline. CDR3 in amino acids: CASSLSDSKGYEQYF. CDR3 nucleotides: TGTGCCAGCAGCTTATCAGACTCGAAGGGGTACGAGCAGTACTTC.

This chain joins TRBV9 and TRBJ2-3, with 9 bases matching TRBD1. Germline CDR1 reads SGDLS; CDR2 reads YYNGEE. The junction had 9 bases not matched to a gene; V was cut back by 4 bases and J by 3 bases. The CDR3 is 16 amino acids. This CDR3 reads CASSSPGTGRTDTQYF. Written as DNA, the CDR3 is TGTGCCAGCAGCTCACCCGGGACAGGGAGGACAGATACGCAGTATTTT.

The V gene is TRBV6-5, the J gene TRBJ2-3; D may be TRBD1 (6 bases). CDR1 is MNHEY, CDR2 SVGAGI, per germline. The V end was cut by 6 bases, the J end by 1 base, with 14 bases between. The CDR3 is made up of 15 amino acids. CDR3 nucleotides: TGTGCCAGCAGCCGTACAGGGAGAGGCACAGATACGCAGTATTTT. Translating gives CASSRTGRGTDTQYF.

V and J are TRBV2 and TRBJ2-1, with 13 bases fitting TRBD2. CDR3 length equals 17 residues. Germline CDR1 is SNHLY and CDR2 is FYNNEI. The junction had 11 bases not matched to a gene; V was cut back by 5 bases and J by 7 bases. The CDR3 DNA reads TGTGCCAGCAGTTTCCAACTAGCGGGGGGGAGTGAAAATGAGCAGTTCTTC. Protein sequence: CASSFQLAGGSENEQFF.

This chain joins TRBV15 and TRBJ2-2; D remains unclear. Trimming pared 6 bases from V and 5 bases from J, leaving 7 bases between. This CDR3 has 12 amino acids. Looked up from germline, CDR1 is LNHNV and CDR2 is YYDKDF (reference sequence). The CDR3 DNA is TGTGCCACCAGTGAACAAACCGGGGAGCTGTTTTTT. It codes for CATSEQTGELFF.

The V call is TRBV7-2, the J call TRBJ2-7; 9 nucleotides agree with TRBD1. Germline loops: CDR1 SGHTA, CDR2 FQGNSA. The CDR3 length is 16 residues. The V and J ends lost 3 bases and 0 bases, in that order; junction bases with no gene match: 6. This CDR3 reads CASSFPGQGLSYEQYF. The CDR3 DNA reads TGTGCCAGCAGCTTCCCGGGACAGGGCCTCTCCTACGAGCAGTACTTC.

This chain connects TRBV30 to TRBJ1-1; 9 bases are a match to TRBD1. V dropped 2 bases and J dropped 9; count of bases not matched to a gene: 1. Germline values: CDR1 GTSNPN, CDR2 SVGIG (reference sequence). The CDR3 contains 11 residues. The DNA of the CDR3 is TGTGCCTGGAGTCACAGGGGGCAAGCTTTCTTT. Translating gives CAWSHRGQAFF.

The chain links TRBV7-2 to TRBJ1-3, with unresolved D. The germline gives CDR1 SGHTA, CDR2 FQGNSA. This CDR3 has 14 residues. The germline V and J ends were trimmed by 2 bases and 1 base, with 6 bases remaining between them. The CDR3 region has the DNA TGTGCCAGCAGCTTATCAATTTCTGGAAACACCATATATTTT. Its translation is CASSLSISGNTIYF.

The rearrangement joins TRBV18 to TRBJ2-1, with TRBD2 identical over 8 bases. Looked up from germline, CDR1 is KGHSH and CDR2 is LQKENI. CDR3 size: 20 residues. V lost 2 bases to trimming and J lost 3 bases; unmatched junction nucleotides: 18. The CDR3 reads CASSPRETSGSRADYNEQFF. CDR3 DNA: TGTGCCAGCTCACCAAGAGAGACAAGCGGGAGTAGGGCAGACTACAATGAGCAGTTCTTC.

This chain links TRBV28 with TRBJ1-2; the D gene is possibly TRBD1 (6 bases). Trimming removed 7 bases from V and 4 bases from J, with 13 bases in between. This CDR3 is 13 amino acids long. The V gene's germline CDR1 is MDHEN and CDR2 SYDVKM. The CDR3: CASNLPGAYGYTF. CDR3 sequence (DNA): TGTGCCAGCAATCTTCCAGGGGCCTATGGCTACACCTTC.

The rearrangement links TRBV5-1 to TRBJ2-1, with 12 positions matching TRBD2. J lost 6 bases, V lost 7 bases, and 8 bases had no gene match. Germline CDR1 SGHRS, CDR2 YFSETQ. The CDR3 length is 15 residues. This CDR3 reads CASGELAGGGNEQFF. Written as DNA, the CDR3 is TGCGCCAGCGGGGAACTAGCGGGAGGAGGCAATGAGCAGTTCTTC.

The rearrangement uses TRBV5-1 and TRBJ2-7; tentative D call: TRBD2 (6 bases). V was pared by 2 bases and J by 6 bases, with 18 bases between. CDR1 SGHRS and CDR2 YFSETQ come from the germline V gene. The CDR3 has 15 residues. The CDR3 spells CASSFIGGPLFEQYF. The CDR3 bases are TGCGCCAGCAGCTTTATAGGAGGGCCTCTGTTCGAGCAGTACTTC.

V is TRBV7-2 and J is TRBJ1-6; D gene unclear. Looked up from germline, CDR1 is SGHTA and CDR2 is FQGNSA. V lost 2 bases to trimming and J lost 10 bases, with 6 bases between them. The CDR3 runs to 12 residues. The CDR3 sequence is CASSLTGSPLHF. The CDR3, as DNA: TGTGCCAGCAGCTTAACGGGGTCACCCCTCCACTTT.

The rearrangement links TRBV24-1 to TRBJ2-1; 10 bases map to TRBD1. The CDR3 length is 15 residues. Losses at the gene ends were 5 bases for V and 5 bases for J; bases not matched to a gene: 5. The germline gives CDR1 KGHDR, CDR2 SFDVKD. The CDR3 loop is CATSGDRGLNNEQFF. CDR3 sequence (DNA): TGTGCCACCAGTGGGGACAGGGGTCTAAACAATGAGCAGTTCTTC.

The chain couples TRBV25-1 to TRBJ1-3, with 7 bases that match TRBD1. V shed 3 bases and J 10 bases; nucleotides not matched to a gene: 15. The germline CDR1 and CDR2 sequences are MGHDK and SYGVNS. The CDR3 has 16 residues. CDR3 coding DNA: TGTGCCAGCAGTGATCAGCGGGAGGGGGCTTTCCGTACCATATATTTT. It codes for CASSDQREGAFRTIYF.

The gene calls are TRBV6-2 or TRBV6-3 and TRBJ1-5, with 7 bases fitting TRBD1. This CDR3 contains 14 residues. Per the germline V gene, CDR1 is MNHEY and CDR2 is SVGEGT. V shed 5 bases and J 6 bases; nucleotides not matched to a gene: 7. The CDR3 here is CASSPTGLGQPQHF. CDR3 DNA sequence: TGTGCCAGCAGTCCGACAGGGCTTGGTCAGCCCCAGCATTTT.

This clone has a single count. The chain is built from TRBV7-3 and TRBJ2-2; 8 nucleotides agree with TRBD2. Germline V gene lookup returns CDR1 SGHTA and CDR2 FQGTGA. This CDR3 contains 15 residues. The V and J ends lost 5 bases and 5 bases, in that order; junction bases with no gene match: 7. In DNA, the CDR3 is TGTGCCAGCAGCCTCAGCGGGGGCCAAACCGGGGAGCTGTTTTTT. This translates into CASSLSGGQTGELFF. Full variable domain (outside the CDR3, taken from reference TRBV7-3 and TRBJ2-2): GAGVSQTPSNKVTEKGKYVELRCDPISGHTALYWYRQSLGQGPEFLIYFQGTGAADDSGLPNDRFFAVRPEGSVSTLKIQRTERGDSAVYLCASSLSGGQTGELFFGEGSRLTVL.

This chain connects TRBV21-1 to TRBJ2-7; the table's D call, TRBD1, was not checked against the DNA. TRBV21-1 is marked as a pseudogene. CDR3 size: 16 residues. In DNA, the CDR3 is TGTGCCAGCAGCAAAGTTTCAGGACAGGGCCCCTTTGAGCAGTACTTC. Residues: CASSKVSGQGPFEQYF.

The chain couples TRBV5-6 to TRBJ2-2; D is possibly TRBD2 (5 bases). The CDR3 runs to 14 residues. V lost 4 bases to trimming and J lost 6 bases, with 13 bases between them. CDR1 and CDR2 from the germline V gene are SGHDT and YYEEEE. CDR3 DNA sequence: TGTGCCAGCAGCCCGGGCGGGTTCGCCGGGGAGCTGTTTTTT. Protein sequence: CASSPGGFAGELFF.

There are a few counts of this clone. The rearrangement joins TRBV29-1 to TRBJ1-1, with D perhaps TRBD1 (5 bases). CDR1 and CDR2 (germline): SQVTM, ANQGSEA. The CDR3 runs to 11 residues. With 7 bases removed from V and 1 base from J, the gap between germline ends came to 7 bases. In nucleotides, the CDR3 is TGCAGCGGCGGGGCGAACACTGAAGCTTTCTTT. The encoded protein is CSGGANTEAFF.

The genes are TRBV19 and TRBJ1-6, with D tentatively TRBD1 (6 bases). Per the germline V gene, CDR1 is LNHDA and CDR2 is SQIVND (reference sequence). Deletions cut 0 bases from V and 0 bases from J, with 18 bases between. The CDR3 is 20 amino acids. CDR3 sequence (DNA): TGTGCCAGTAGTATAGATCCGCTTATTGGACAGAACTCCTATAATTCACCCCTCCACTTT. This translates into CASSIDPLIGQNSYNSPLHF.

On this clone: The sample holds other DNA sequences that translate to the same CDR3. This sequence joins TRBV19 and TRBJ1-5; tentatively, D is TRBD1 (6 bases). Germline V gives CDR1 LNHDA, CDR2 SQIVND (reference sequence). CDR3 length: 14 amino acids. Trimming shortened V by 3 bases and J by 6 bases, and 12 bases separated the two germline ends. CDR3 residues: CASSIGGAGQPQHF. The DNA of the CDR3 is TGTGCCAGTAGTATTGGGGGGGCAGGTCAGCCCCAGCATTTT.